This entry lists 27 T cell receptor beta chains sequenced from one sample in a study of blood T cell repertoires in COVID-19. Repertoires were generated with immunoSEQ multiplex PCR, while TCRdb's copy carries only in-frame clones and drops some. The sample comprises roughly 380,000 clones, roughly 86% of which are singletons, and approximately 1% rests with the top ten. Sequenced material: PBMCs or T cells enriched from blood (not recorded which). The receptor set was obtained from a young woman who had been exposed to COVID-19.

This chain joins TRBV5-1 and TRBJ1-4; 9 bases are a match to TRBD1. After removal of 3 bases from V and 8 bases from J, the junction contained 17 bases not matched to a gene. This CDR3 comprises 18 residues. Germline values: CDR1 SGHRS, CDR2 YFSETQ. DNA for the CDR3: TGCGCCAGCAGCTGGACTACAGGGGGCGTCCAAAATGTGGAAAAACTGTTTTTT. Residues: CASSWTTGGVQNVEKLFF.

The J gene is TRBJ2-7, the V gene TRBV6-5; D is undetermined. Germline assignment: CDR1 MNHEY and CDR2 SVGAGI. The V gene lost 7 bases and the J gene lost 4 bases, with 11 bases spanning the gap. CDR3 size: 12 residues. The CDR3 DNA reads TGTGCCAGCAAGTCCGCCAGTTACGAGCAGTACTTC. It specifies CASKSASYEQYF.

The CDR3 DNA sequence: TGTGCCAGCAGCATTAGCCCGGGGGGCGGAATCTACGAGCAGTACTTC. It specifies CASSISPGGGIYEQYF. This chain links TRBV7-3 with TRBJ2-7; the D gene is possibly TRBD2 (7 bases). Germline loops: CDR1 SGHTA, CDR2 FQGTGA. This CDR3 is 16 amino acids long. V lost 5 bases to trimming and J lost 3 bases, with 20 bases between them.

This chain connects TRBV5-4 to TRBJ2-7; D unclear. The CDR3 runs to 15 residues. The germline V gene has CDR1 SGHNT and CDR2 YYREEE (reference sequence). Trimming stripped 4 bases from V and 0 bases from J, with 14 bases between. The chain's CDR3 is CASSVGSELSYEQYF. The CDR3, as DNA: TGTGCCAGCAGCGTGGGTTCCGAGCTCTCCTACGAGCAGTACTTC.

The chain has TRBV3-1 (or the pseudogene TRBV3-2) and TRBJ1-1; D perhaps matches TRBD1 (5 bases). Trimming removed 2 bases at V and 8 bases at J, with 18 bases between. The germline CDR1 and CDR2 sequences are LGHDT and YNNKEL (reference sequence). The CDR3 has 15 residues. In nucleotides, the CDR3 is TGTGCCAGCAGCCAAAGCTTTGAGGGAGGGACCGAAGCTTTCTTT. Protein: CASSQSFEGGTEAFF.

This chain joins TRBV9 and TRBJ2-7, with TRBD2 matching over 15 bases. Germline values: CDR1 SGDLS, CDR2 YYNGEE. The CDR3 runs to 15 residues. V lost 3 bases and J lost 6; bases outside the gene matches: 4. CDR3: CASSGGLAGGLEQYF. The CDR3 DNA sequence: TGTGCCAGCAGCGGGGGACTAGCGGGAGGTCTCGAGCAGTACTTC.

This rearrangement joins TRBV19 to TRBJ1-5; no definite D call. Germline CDR1 and CDR2: LNHDA and SQIVND (reference sequence). The CDR3 has 14 residues. Deletions cut 6 bases from V and 4 bases from J, with 13 bases between. The CDR3 spells CASSHMGGNQPQHF. DNA of the CDR3: TGTGCCAGTAGCCATATGGGAGGGAATCAGCCCCAGCATTTT.

The DNA for the CDR3 is TGTGCCAGCAGCTTACAGGGGGCCTCGGGCGGCTACACCTTC. Protein sequence: CASSLQGASGGYTF. V usage is TRBV28 and J usage is TRBJ1-2; 9 bases align to TRBD1. CDR1 is MDHEN and CDR2 is SYDVKM in the germline V gene. The CDR3 runs to 14 residues. The ends lost 6 bases at V and 8 bases at J; junction bases unmatched: 10.

The rearrangement links TRBV19 to TRBJ2-3; possibly TRBD1 for D (6 bases). The CDR3 runs 14 residues. Germline loops: CDR1 LNHDA, CDR2 SQIVND (reference sequence). V was pared by 5 bases and J by 2 bases, with 11 bases between. CDR3 nucleotides: TGTGCCAGTAGTTCAGACAGGACCACAGATACGCAGTATTTT. Translated, it gives CASSSDRTTDTQYF.

J is TRBJ1-4 and V is TRBV2; D unclear. CDR1 is SNHLY, CDR2 FYNNEI, per germline. The CDR3 spans 12 residues. The V gene lost 6 bases and the J gene lost 8 bases, with 10 bases spanning the gap. CDR3: CASRSEEEKLFF. The CDR3 DNA is TGTGCCAGCAGATCTGAGGAGGAAAAACTGTTTTTT.

The V and J genes are TRBV2 and TRBJ1-4; D remains ambiguous. CDR3 size: 17 residues. Germline values: CDR1 SNHLY, CDR2 FYNNEI. V was clipped by 1 base and J by 8 bases, with 20 bases between them. In nucleotides, the CDR3 is TGTGCCAGCAGTGAAGGGGGATCGAGGGTACGGAGGGAAAAACTGTTTTTT. Protein: CASSEGGSRVRREKLFF.

The gene calls are TRBV16 and TRBJ2-1; TRBD2 matches at 7 bases. Looked up from germline, CDR1 is KGHSY and CDR2 is FQNENV. The CDR3 has 18 amino acids. The J segment lost 4 bases and the V segment lost 0 bases, leaving 12 bases of the junction unmatched. DNA for the CDR3: TGTGCCAGCAGCCAATCATCGCCTAGCGGTAAAATTTACAATGAGCAGTTCTTC. Translation gives CASSQSSPSGKIYNEQFF.

CDR3 region: CASSPSGSRETQYF. CDR3 DNA: TGTGCCAGCAGCCCTAGCGGGAGTCGGGAGACCCAGTACTTC. The genes are TRBV3-1 (or the pseudogene TRBV3-2) and TRBJ2-5, with 10 bases matching TRBD2. The CDR3 totals 14 residues. Germline-derived CDR1 and CDR2 are LGHDT and YNNKEL (reference sequence). Unmatched junction bases numbered 4, after V lost 4 bases and J lost 5 bases.

The rearrangement joins TRBV3-1 (or the pseudogene TRBV3-2) to TRBJ2-2; 10 bases line up with TRBD2. The CDR3 consists of 18 residues. CDR1 LGHDT and CDR2 YNNKEL come from the germline V gene (reference sequence). V was clipped by 1 base and J by 5 bases; unmatched bases: 10. The CDR3 region is CASSQGVPPAGGTGELFF. The CDR3 coding sequence is TGTGCCAGCAGCCAAGGCGTCCCTCCAGCGGGAGGGACCGGGGAGCTGTTTTTT.

V usage is TRBV19 and J usage is TRBJ1-5, with D hard to call. Germline assignment: CDR1 LNHDA and CDR2 SQIVND (reference sequence). Trimming took off 6 bases at V and 2 bases at J, with 14 bases between the two ends. This CDR3 has 15 residues. CDR3 DNA: TGTGCCAGTAGACCCGGTTTCGGGGGCAATCAGCCCCAGCATTTT. It encodes CASRPGFGGNQPQHF. The variable domain in full, with the rest retrieved from reference TRBV19 and TRBJ1-5, is DGGITQSPKYLFRKEGQNVTLSCEQNLNHDAMYWYRQDPGQGLRLIYYSQIVNDFQKGDIAEGYSVSREKKESFPLTVTSAQKNPTAFYLCASRPGFGGNQPQHFGDGTRLSIL.

This chain joins TRBV7-2 and TRBJ1-2; TRBD1 matches 7 bases. Germline CDR1 reads SGHTA; CDR2 reads FQGNSA. The CDR3 has 14 residues. J was trimmed by 3 bases and V by 5 bases; bases with no gene match: 6. CDR3 in DNA: TGTGCCAGCAGCCTTCGACAGGGACACTATGGCTACACCTTC. Translation: CASSLRQGHYGYTF.

This chain links TRBV7-9 with TRBJ2-4; TRBD1 might be the D (6 bases). The germline gives CDR1 SEHNR, CDR2 FQNEAQ (reference sequence). Trimming left V 10 bases short and J 0 bases short, with 7 bases between. The CDR3 is made up of 12 amino acids. CDR3 in amino acids: CATGEAKNIQYF. For the CDR3, the DNA is TGTGCCACAGGGGAAGCCAAAAACATTCAGTACTTC.

This chain links TRBV6-5 with TRBJ1-2; TRBD1 might be the D (5 bases). Trimming stripped 7 bases from V and 8 bases from J, with 20 bases between. Germline CDR1 MNHEY, CDR2 SVGAGI. The CDR3 covers 14 residues. CDR3 sequence reads: CASTYGGGGGGYTF. CDR3 sequence (DNA): TGTGCCAGCACTTATGGGGGAGGAGGTGGCGGCTACACCTTC.

This clone was found a few times. The rearrangement uses TRBV27 and TRBJ2-7; 8 nucleotides align to TRBD1. This CDR3 is built from 16 residues. Germline V gives CDR1 MNHEY, CDR2 SMNVEV (reference sequence). The V and J ends lost 6 bases and 2 bases, in that order; junction bases with no gene match: 12. Written as DNA, the CDR3 is TGTGCCAGCAGCACCCTCTTTGGACAGGGACCCTACGAGCAGTACTTC. It is translated as CASSTLFGQGPYEQYF.

The J gene is TRBJ2-7, the V gene TRBV9, with D perhaps matching TRBD2 (6 bases). Germline V CDR1 and CDR2: SGDLS, YYNGEE. The V end lost 3 bases, the J end lost 6 bases, and 10 bases lay between the germline ends. This CDR3 region has 12 residues. The CDR3 sequence is CASSGLEGEQYF. The CDR3 DNA sequence: TGTGCCAGCAGCGGACTAGAGGGCGAGCAGTACTTC. Based on the CDR3 plus reference TRBV9 and TRBJ2-7, the full variable domain is DSGVTQTPKHLITATGQRVTLRCSPRSGDLSVYWYQQSLDQGLQFLIQYYNGEERAKGNILERFSAQQFPDLHSELNLSSLELGDSALYFCASSGLEGEQYFGPGTRLTVT.

V is TRBV9 and J is TRBJ1-2; no definite D call. Germline V gene sequence: CDR1 SGDLS, CDR2 YYNGEE. Trimming removed 1 base at V and 5 bases at J, with 6 bases between. The CDR3 covers 12 residues. CDR3 coding DNA: TGTGCCAGCAGCGTACGAGGGTATGGCTACACCTTC. It encodes CASSVRGYGYTF. The whole variable domain, remainder taken from reference TRBV9 and TRBJ1-2, is DSGVTQTPKHLITATGQRVTLRCSPRSGDLSVYWYQQSLDQGLQFLIQYYNGEERAKGNILERFSAQQFPDLHSELNLSSLELGDSALYFCASSVRGYGYTFGSGTRLTVV.

The J gene is TRBJ2-2, the V gene TRBV10-1; TRBD1 aligns across 12 bases. J was trimmed by 13 bases and V by 3 bases; bases with no gene match: 9. From germline, CDR1 is WNHNN and CDR2 SYGVQD (reference sequence). This CDR3 has 15 amino acids. CDR3: CASSDTGTGGRPLFF. CDR3 DNA: TGCGCCAGCAGTGACACCGGGACAGGGGGCCGCCCGCTGTTTTTT.

The chain couples TRBV5-1 to TRBJ2-5; 7 bases are a match to TRBD2. This CDR3 has 15 residues. Germline V gene data show CDR1 as SGHRS and CDR2 as YFSETQ. Germline trimming cut 0 bases from V and 5 bases from J; bases unmatched to any gene: 7. The CDR3 loop is CASSLGHLGGETQYF. In DNA, the CDR3 is TGCGCCAGCAGCTTGGGACACCTGGGAGGGGAGACCCAGTACTTC.

The chain recombines TRBV2 with TRBJ1-2; D possibly corresponds to TRBD1 (5 bases). Trimming took off 2 bases at V and 5 bases at J, with 15 bases between the two ends. CDR3 length: 15 residues. CDR1 and CDR2 from the germline V gene are SNHLY and FYNNEI. The CDR3 DNA is TGTGCCAGCAGTGAACAGGGAAGAGCTGTATATGGCTACACCTTC. It codes for CASSEQGRAVYGYTF.

CDR3 in amino acids: CASSWGGGGPSDTQYF. The CDR3, as DNA: TGTGCCAGCTCTTGGGGAGGGGGAGGGCCTTCGGATACGCAGTATTTT. The chain has TRBV27 and TRBJ2-3, with D possibly TRBD2 on 7 matching bases. This CDR3 spans 16 amino acids. CDR1 MNHEY and CDR2 SMNVEV come from the germline V gene (reference sequence). Trimming shortened V by 8 bases and J by 6 bases, and 24 bases separated the two germline ends.

The chain joins TRBV7-9 to TRBJ2-7; 9 nucleotides line up with TRBD1. The ends lost 7 bases at V and 2 bases at J; junction bases unmatched: 6. The CDR3 length is 14 residues. Looked up from germline, CDR1 is SEHNR and CDR2 is FQNEAQ (reference sequence). CDR3 sequence: CASIPGQGTYEQYF. DNA of the CDR3: TGTGCCAGCATCCCGGGACAGGGAACCTACGAGCAGTACTTC.

The chain recombines TRBV30 with TRBJ2-7; TRBD1 agrees at 9 bases. The CDR3 has 14 amino acids. With V trimmed by 3 bases and J by 2 bases, 5 bases remained unmatched. The germline CDR1 and CDR2 sequences are GTSNPN and SVGIG (reference sequence). CDR3 amino acids: CAWRGRDRAYEQYF. Written as DNA, the CDR3 is TGTGCCTGGAGAGGTCGGGACAGGGCCTACGAGCAGTACTTC.